Included here is one TCR beta chain sequence, with context. With 3 bases clipped from V and 2 bases from J, the junction kept 8 bases outside the gene matches. The CDR3 spans 15 residues. Germline loops: CDR1 SGHDT, CDR2 YYEEEE. The data derive from a study of sequential checkpoint blockade in melanoma. Measured with immunoSEQ multiplex PCR; TCRdb has only the in-frame clones, and not every one. The data contain roughly 23,000 clones, 65% to 90% of them seen just once; the ten biggest clones take up more than 25%. Treatment meaning: randomized to nivolumab then ipilimumab (arm A) or the reverse (arm B).

The receptor was derived from a human donor with melanoma. The chain joins TRBV5-6 to TRBJ2-7; 7 bases are shared with TRBD1. The specimen comprised CD8+ T cells sorted from blood (inferred from file names), sampled from a patient given nivolumab and ipilimumab in sequence. The CDR3 sequence is CASSWEYRGPYEQYF. CDR3 in DNA: TGTGCCAGCAGCTGGGAATACAGGGGCCCCTACGAGCAGTACTTC.